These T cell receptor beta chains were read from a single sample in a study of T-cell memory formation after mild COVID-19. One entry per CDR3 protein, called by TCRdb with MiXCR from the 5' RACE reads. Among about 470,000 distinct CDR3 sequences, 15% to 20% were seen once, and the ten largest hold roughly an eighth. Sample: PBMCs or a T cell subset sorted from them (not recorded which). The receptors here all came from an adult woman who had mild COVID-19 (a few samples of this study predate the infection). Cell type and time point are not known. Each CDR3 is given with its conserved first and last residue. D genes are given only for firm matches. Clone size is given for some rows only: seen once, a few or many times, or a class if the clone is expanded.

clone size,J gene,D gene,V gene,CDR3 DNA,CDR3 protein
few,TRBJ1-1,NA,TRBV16,TGTGCCAGCAGCCAGTACGGGCAGTCCGCTGGTGACACTGAAGCTTTCTTT,CASSQYGQSAGDTEAFF
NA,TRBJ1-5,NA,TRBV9,TGTGCCAGCAGCGTAGGTGGGGTCCTGAATCAGCCCCAGCATTTT,CASSVGGVLNQPQHF
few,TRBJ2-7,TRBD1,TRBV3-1,TGTGCCAGCAGCCAGGGGGGACAGGCCTACGAGCAGTACTTC,CASSQGGQAYEQYF
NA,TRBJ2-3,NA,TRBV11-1,TGTGCCAGCAGCTACCCAGGGTCCACTACGCAGTATTTT,CASSYPGSTTQYF
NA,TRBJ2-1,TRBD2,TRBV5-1,TGCGCCAGCAGCTTACCTAGCGGGGGGATAAACAATGAGCAGTTCTTC,CASSLPSGGINNEQFF
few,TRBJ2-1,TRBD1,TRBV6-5,TGTGCCAGCAGAGCCCAAGGACAGGGGGCATGGAATGAGCAGTTCTTC,CASRAQGQGAWNEQFF
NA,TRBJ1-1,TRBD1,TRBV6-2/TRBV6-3,TGTGCCAGCGGGGACCGACAGGGGTCAATGAACACTGAAGCTTTCTTT,CASGDRQGSMNTEAFF
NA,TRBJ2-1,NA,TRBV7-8,TGTGCCAGCAGCTTTAACAGGGTTGTGTACAATGAGCAGTTCTTC,CASSFNRVVYNEQFF
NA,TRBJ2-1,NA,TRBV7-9,TGTTCCAGCAGCTTCCCTCCCCCCAGGGGCAATGAGCAGTTCTTC,CSSSFPPPRGNEQFF
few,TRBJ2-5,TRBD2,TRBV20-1,TGCAGTGCTAACGAGCGGGGGCGACAAGAGACCCAGTACTTC,CSANERGRQETQYF
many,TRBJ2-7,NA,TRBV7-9,TGTGCCAGCAGCCTCGGCAGTTACGAGCAGTACTTC,CASSLGSYEQYF
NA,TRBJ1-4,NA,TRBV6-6,TGTGCCAGCAGTTATGGGGGCGGTAATGAAAAACTGTTTTTT,CASSYGGGNEKLFF
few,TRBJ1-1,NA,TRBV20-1,TGCAGTGCTAGACCTGGGATAGGTGGAGCTGAAGCTTTCTTT,CSARPGIGGAEAFF
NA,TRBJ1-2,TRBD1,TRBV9,TGTGCCAGCAGCGTAGGACAGGGGGCCGACCGATGGGGCTACACCTTC,CASSVGQGADRWGYTF
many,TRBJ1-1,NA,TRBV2,TGTGCCAGCACCGCCGCACCTCCTGAAGCTTTCTTT,CASTAAPPEAFF
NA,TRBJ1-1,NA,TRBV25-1,TGTGCCAGCATGGGCGTTCTGGACACTGAAGCTTTCTTT,CASMGVLDTEAFF
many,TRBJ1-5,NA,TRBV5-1,TGCGCCAGCAGCTTGGGAGCAGGCGGCAGCAATCAGCCCCAGCATTTT,CASSLGAGGSNQPQHF
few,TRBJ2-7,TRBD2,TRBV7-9,TGTGCCAGCAGCTCCCCGGGGGGGGGTTACGAGCAGTACTTC,CASSSPGGGYEQYF
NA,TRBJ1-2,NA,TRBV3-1,TGTGCCAGCAGCCAAGAACGGCTTTATGGCTACACCTTC,CASSQERLYGYTF
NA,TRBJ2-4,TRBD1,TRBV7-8,TGTGCCAGCAGCTACGACAGGGCGTTAGGGGCCACGTTCAAAAACATTCAGTACTTC,CASSYDRALGATFKNIQYF
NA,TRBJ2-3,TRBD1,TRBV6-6,TGTGCCAGCAGTTACGGACAGGGGGTACTTTCTAGCACAGATACGCAGTATTTT,CASSYGQGVLSSTDTQYF
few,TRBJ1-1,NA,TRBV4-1,TGCGCCAGCAGCCAAGTGGGGAAGACTGAAGCTTTCTTT,CASSQVGKTEAFF
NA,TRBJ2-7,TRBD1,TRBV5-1,TGCGCCAGCAGCAGAACGGACAGGGCCGCCTACGAGCAGTACTTC,CASSRTDRAAYEQYF
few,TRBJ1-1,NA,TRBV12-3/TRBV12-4,TGTGCCAGCAGTTTAGGGCCGGCACAGGGTAGGGACACTGAAGCTTTCTTT,CASSLGPAQGRDTEAFF
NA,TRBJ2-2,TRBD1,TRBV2,TGTGCCAGCCGTACGGACAGGGCACCCGGGGAGCTGTTTTTT,CASRTDRAPGELFF
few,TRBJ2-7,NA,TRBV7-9,TGTGCCAGCAGCTTAGATAACAGAGCCTACGAGCAGTACTTC,CASSLDNRAYEQYF
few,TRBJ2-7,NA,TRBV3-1,TGTGCCAGCAGCCAAGTATTCAGCTCCTACGAGCAGTACTTC,CASSQVFSSYEQYF
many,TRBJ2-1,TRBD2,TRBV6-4,TGTGCCAGCAGTGACTCGGCGGTCGGGGGGAATGAGCAGTTCTTC,CASSDSAVGGNEQFF
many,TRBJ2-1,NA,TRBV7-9,TGTGCCAGCGGCAGGGATGAGACCTACAATGAGCAGTTCTTC,CASGRDETYNEQFF